Included here is one T cell receptor beta chain sequence, with context. Generated by immunoSEQ multiplex PCR, the TCRdb table keeps only in-frame clones and is missing some. The table shows more than 20,000 clones, with roughly 90% occurring only once. This specimen comes from a study of blood T cell repertoires in COVID-19. The wider study: Spain, Italy and the United States supplied samples that represented acute and convalescent COVID-19.

V lost 6 bases to trimming and J lost 5 bases; unmatched junction nucleotides: 6. Germline V gene lookup returns CDR1 MNHEY and CDR2 SMNVEV (reference sequence). The CDR3 totals 13 residues. Sequenced sample: peripheral blood. This sequence was found in a woman aged 55-70 years with active COVID-19. The rearrangement joins TRBV27 to TRBJ2-7, with 8 bases identical to TRBD2. This chain's CDR3 is CASSPAGEDEQYF. CDR3 sequence (DNA): TGTGCCAGCAGCCCAGCGGGGGAGGACGAGCAGTACTTC.